This T cell receptor beta chain came from a study of blood T cell repertoires in COVID-19. Study as a whole: The study drew acute and convalescent COVID-19 samples from the United States, Italy and Spain.

Assay used: immunoSEQ multiplex PCR; TCRdb lists only in-frame clones, some missing. The sample holds 150,000 to 200,000 clones, over 75% seen once. This CDR3 is built from 14 residues. The V end lost 5 bases, the J end lost 3 bases, and 16 bases lay between the germline ends. Germline assignment: CDR1 SQVTM and CDR2 ANQGSEA. V is TRBV29-1 and J is TRBJ1-2; a weak D match, TRBD1 (5 bases). This receptor was identified in a woman aged 18-30 years who had recovered from COVID-19. The sequencing input was PBMCs or T cells enriched from blood (not recorded which). The CDR3 DNA is TGCAGCGTTACTCGGGACTTGTCTGACTATGGCTACACCTTC. Its translation: CSVTRDLSDYGYTF. The variable domain in full, with the rest retrieved from reference TRBV29-1 and TRBJ1-2, is SAVISQKPSRDICQRGTSLTIQCQVDSQVTMMFWYRQQPGQSLTLIATANQGSEATYESGFVIDKFPISRPNLTFSTLTVSNMSPEDSSIYLCSVTRDLSDYGYTFGSGTRLTVV.